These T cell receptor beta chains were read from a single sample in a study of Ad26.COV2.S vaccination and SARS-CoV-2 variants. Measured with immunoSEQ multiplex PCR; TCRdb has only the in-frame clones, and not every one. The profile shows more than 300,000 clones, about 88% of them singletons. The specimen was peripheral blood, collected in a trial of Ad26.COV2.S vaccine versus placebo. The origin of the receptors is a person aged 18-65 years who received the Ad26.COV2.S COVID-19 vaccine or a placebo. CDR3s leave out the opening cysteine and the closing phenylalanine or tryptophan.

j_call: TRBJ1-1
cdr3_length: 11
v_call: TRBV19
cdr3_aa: ASSISRQGKAF

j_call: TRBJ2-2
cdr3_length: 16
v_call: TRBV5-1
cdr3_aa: ASSLGSTGPRDTGELF

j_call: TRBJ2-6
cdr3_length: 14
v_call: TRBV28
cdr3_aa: ASSFSGDPGANVLT

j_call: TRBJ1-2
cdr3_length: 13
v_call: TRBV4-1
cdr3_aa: ASSQSSFWEDGYT

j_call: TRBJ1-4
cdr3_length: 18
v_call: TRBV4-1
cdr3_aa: ASSQDGGLRGQLNLNGLF

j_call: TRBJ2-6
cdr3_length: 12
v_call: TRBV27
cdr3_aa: ASSSASGANVLT

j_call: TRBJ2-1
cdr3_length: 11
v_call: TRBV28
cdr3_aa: ASTQGYNNEQF

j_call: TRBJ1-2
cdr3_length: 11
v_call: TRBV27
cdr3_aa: ASGQARWDGYT

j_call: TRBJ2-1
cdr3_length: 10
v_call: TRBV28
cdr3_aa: ASSTGTREQF

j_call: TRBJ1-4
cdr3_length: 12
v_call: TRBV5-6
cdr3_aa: ASSLVRASSKLF

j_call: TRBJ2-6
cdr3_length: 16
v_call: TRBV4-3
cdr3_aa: ASSQDRGRGSGANVLT

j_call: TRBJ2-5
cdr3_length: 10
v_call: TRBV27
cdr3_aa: ASSWREETQY

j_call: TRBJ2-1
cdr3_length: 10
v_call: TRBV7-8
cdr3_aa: ASSPWGNEQF